This TCR beta chain was sequenced in a study of tumor-infiltrating lymphocytes in primary liver carcinoma. Total RNA (around 0.45 ug) served as template for TCR beta cDNA synthesis primed by a constant-region primer. Sequencing libraries for TCR beta derived from three nested multiplex PCR rounds that used slightly modified ARM-PCR. Investigators reported that the first two PCR rounds, at 10 cycles each, used TRBV1-TRBV30 forward primers with a C-beta reverse primer. MiXCR was run by TCRdb on the multiplex PCR reads, yielding one entry per CDR3 protein. The sample lists about 190,000 distinct CDR3 sequences, about 85% occurring once. Unsorted bulk tissue (about 20-32 mg) underwent RNA and DNA co-extraction. The germline V gene has CDR1 SGHNT and CDR2 YYREEE (reference sequence). The CDR3 is 15 amino acids. The sample holds one count of this clonotype. The germline gene is not matched at one end of the junction; a read error may be the cause.

Sequencing used tumor tissue from primary liver carcinoma. This chain connects TRBV5-4 to TRBJ2-1; TRBD2 matches at 12 bases. This TCR was recovered from a man aged 40-49 years with primary liver carcinoma and hepatitis B virus infection. The CDR3 DNA is TGTGCCAGCAGCTGGGCTAGCGGGAGGGTCAATGATCAGTTCTTC. It codes for CASSWASGRVNDQFF.